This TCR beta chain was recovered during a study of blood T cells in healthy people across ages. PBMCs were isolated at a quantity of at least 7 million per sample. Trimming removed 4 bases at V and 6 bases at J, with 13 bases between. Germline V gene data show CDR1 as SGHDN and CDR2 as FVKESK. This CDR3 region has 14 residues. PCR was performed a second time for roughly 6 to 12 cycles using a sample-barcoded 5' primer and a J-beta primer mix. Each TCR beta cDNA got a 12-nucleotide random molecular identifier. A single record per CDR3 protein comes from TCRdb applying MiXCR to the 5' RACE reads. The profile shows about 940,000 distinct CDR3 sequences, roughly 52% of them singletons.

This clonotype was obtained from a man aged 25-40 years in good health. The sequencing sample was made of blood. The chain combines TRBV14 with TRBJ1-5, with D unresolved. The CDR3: CASSPTRHGQPQHF. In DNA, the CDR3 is TGTGCCAGCAGCCCCACAAGGCACGGTCAGCCCCAGCATTTT.